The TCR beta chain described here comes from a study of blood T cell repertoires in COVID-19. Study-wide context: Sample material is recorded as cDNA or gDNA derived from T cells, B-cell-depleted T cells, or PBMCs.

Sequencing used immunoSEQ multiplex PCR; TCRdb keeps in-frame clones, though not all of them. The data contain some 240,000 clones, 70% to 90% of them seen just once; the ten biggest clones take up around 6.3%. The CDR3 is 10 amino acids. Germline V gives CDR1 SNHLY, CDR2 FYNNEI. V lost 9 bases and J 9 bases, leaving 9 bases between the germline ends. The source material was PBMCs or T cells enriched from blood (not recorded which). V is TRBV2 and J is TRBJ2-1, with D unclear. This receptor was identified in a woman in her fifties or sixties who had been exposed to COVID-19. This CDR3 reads CASSRSEQFF. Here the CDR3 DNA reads TGTGCCAGTTCTAGATCTGAGCAGTTCTTC.